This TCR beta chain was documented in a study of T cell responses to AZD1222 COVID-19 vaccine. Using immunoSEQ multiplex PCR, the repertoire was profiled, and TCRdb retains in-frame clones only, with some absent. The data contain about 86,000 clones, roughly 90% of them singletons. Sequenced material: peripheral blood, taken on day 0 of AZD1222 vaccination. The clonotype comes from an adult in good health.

CDR3 DNA: TGTGCCAGCAGCTTGAAAAGGGTTGTGGGCACTGAAGCTTTCTTT. Residues: CASSLKRVVGTEAFF. The chain uses TRBV7-9 and TRBJ1-1, with D hard to call. The V gene lost 3 bases and the J gene lost 4 bases, with 15 bases spanning the gap. CDR1 is SEHNR, CDR2 FQNEAQ, per germline (reference sequence). The length of the CDR3 is 15 residues.